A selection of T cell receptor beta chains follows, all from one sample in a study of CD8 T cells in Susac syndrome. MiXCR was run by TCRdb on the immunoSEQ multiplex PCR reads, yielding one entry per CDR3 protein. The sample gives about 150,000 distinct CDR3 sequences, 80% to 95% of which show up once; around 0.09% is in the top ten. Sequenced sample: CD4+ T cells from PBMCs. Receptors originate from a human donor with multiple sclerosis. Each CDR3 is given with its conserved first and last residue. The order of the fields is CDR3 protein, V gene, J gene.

CASSPAGFYGYTF	TRBV14	TRBJ1-2
CASTLGTGGNTEAFF	TRBV7-8	TRBJ1-1
CASSREREGFTGELFF	TRBV12-3/TRBV12-4	TRBJ2-2
CSAITGTGQETQYF	TRBV20-1	TRBJ2-5
CASSEAPTQYF	TRBV2	TRBJ2-3
CASSQVLTVGELFF	TRBV4-2	TRBJ2-2
CAWDTGSTDTQYF	TRBV30	TRBJ2-3
CASSPSQPDRLSYGYTF	TRBV18	TRBJ1-2
CASSLAGGGTIQETQYF	TRBV5-1	TRBJ2-5
CASSPKVTSGGYNEQFF	TRBV7-2	TRBJ2-1
CASSETGQREGSPLHF	TRBV3-1	TRBJ1-6
CASQRARQGNTEAFF	TRBV28	TRBJ1-1
CAIGTGHQPQHF	TRBV10-3	TRBJ1-5
CASGDRGTDTQYF	TRBV2	TRBJ2-3
CATSRDRLGQLSYEQYF	TRBV15	TRBJ2-7
CASSESASVIKSPGELFF	TRBV6-1	TRBJ2-2
CASSFSGGYEQYF	TRBV5-1	TRBJ2-7
CASSYRQGLAPNSPLHF	TRBV13	TRBJ1-6
CASTRLGPYNEQFF	TRBV30	TRBJ2-1
CAGSPDGSGANVLTF	TRBV27	TRBJ2-6
CASSLVPGGTTGELFF	TRBV7-8	TRBJ2-2
CASSLDPNTQYF	TRBV12-3/TRBV12-4	TRBJ2-3
CASSSTVSSYEQYF	TRBV6-5	TRBJ2-7
CAISVRLAGGYNEQFF	TRBV10-3	TRBJ2-1
CASSQDRVEAFF	TRBV4-2	TRBJ1-1
CASSLSRTEAFF	TRBV28	TRBJ1-1
CASSTAGTGPTETQYF	TRBV27	TRBJ2-5
CSVEDRVGGKGYGYTF	TRBV29-1	TRBJ1-2